This is a list of T cell receptor beta chains from one sample in a study of T cell responses to AZD1222 COVID-19 vaccine. Clones were read by immunoSEQ multiplex PCR, and TCRdb kept only the in-frame ones, dropping some. The sample lists 80,000 to 95,000 clones; around 73% were seen once. The sample here was peripheral blood, taken on day 0 of AZD1222 vaccination. The receptors derive from an adult in good health. Both conserved end residues are part of each CDR3. Fields, in order: D gene, J gene, V gene, clone size, CDR3 DNA, CDR3 protein. The D gene is left open where the match is weak. Clone size is given for some rows only: seen once, a few or many times, or a class if the clone is expanded.

-,TRBJ2-2,TRBV9,-,TGTGCCAGCAGCACGTTGGTCGCCGGGGAGCTGTTTTTT,CASSTLVAGELFF
-,TRBJ1-2,TRBV3-1/TRBV3-2,-,TGTGCCAGCAGCCAAGGAGGCGGGGGCAGAAGCTACACCTTC,CASSQGGGGRSYTF
-,TRBJ1-2,TRBV18,-,TGTGCCAGCTCAGCGACAGACTATGGCTACACCTTC,CASSATDYGYTF
TRBD1,TRBJ1-2,TRBV18,-,TGTGCCAGCTCACCACTTGGGACAGGACACTACTATGGCTACACCTTC,CASSPLGTGHYYGYTF
TRBD1,TRBJ1-6,TRBV3-1/TRBV3-2,-,TGTGCCAGCAGCCGGACAGGGGATAATTCACCCCTCCACTTT,CASSRTGDNSPLHF
-,TRBJ2-7,TRBV2,many,TGTGCCAGCAGTGTTCATAACGAGCAGTACTTC,CASSVHNEQYF
TRBD1,TRBJ1-1,TRBV5-1,-,TGCGCCAGCAGCCTCAGGACAGGGAACACTGAAGCTTTCTTT,CASSLRTGNTEAFF
-,TRBJ1-1,TRBV30,-,TGTGCCTGTAACAGGGTCCCCACTGAAGCTTTCTTT,CACNRVPTEAFF
TRBD2,TRBJ2-1,TRBV27,-,TGTGCCAGCAGTATGATAAGCGGGAGGGCGAATGAGCAGTTCTTC,CASSMISGRANEQFF
-,TRBJ1-4,TRBV21-1,-,TGTGCCAGCAGCGGGGAAAAACTGTTTTTT,CASSGEKLFF
-,TRBJ1-2,TRBV6-5,few,TGTGCCAGCAGTTACTTGGACGCTCGTAATGGCTACACCTTC,CASSYLDARNGYTF
-,TRBJ2-7,TRBV3-1/TRBV3-2,-,TGTGCCAGCAGCCTCTCCCCCGATAGGAAGCAGTACTTC,CASSLSPDRKQYF
TRBD1,TRBJ1-1,TRBV28,-,TGTGCCAGCAGTTTTCTTACAGGGGAGGTAGCTTTCTTT,CASSFLTGEVAFF
-,TRBJ2-3,TRBV14,-,TGTGCCAGCAGCCAAGACAGTCTCGGCGTCAGTAGCACAGATACGCAGTATTTT,CASSQDSLGVSSTDTQYF
-,TRBJ2-1,TRBV7-2,-,TGTGCCAGCAGCAAGACCCGGGACTACAATGAGCAGTTCTTC,CASSKTRDYNEQFF
TRBD2,TRBJ2-1,TRBV7-9,-,TGTGCCAGCAGCTTAGGGGCGGGAGGGTTATCAAATGAGCAGTTCTTC,CASSLGAGGLSNEQFF
-,TRBJ2-1,TRBV9,once,TGTGCCAGCAGCGTAGCGGGAGAGGGGTACAATGAGCAGTTCTTC,CASSVAGEGYNEQFF
-,TRBJ2-1,TRBV12-3/TRBV12-4,-,TGTGCCAGCAGTTTGTACCATGAGCAGTTCTTC,CASSLYHEQFF
-,TRBJ1-1,TRBV28,-,TGTGCCAGCAGTTTGACGAATGCCTGGGGCACTGAAGCTTTCTTT,CASSLTNAWGTEAFF
-,TRBJ1-1,TRBV2,-,TGTGCCAGCAATAGATACCCAGGGGTAGAAGCTTTCTTT,CASNRYPGVEAFF